This T cell receptor beta chain is from a study of cytomegalovirus exposure and HLA in healthy donors. Study context: Earlier findings included some 120 million unique TCR beta sequences obtained from some 180 million T cells. Points from the study as a whole: In a later analysis, parvovirus B19, influenza, CMV and Epstein-Barr virus appeared linked to several top co-occurrence clusters.

This clone was recorded a few times. Its antigen is as yet unknown. In nominal health when sampled, donors likely had unrecorded immune exposures nonetheless. The primer mix had 60 Vbeta and 13 Jbeta primers. Libraries were prepared by immunoSEQ multiplex PCR; TCRdb keeps only in-frame clonotypes and omits some of them. Among 70,000 to 95,000 clones listed, less than 85% were seen once. Sequenced sample: PBMCs. The TCR comes from a male donor in good health and CMV-seronegative.

CDR3 coding DNA: TGTGCCTGGAGTGTCGATACCGGGGGCTACGAGCAGTACTTC. As protein: CAWSVDTGGYEQYF. The chain uses TRBV30 and TRBJ2-7, with a possible D match to TRBD2 (6 bases). The V gene's germline CDR1 is GTSNPN and CDR2 SVGIG (reference sequence). Trimming cost V 0 bases and J 3 bases, with 12 bases left between them. The CDR3 is 14 amino acids.